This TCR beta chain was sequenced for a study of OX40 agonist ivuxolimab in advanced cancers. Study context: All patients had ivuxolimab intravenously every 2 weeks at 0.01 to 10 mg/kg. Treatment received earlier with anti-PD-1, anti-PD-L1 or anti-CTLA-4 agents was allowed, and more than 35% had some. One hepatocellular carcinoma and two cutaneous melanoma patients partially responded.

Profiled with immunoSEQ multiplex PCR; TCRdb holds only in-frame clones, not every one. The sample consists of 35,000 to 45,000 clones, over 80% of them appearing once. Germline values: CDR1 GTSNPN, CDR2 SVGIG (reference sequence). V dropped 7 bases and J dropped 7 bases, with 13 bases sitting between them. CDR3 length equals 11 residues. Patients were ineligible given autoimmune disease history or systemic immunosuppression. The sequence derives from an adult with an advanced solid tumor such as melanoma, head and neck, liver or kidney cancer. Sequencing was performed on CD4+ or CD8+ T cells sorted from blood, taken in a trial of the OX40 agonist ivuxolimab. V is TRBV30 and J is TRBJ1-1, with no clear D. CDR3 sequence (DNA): TGTGCCTTTTGGACGGTAGGTGAAGCTTTCTTT. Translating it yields CAFWTVGEAFF.